The 30 T cell receptor beta chains listed next were all sequenced from one sample in a study of CD8+ T cells in alopecia areata. cDNA prepared by RNA extraction and subsequent reverse transcription served as the template for sequencing. The table came from immunoSEQ multiplex PCR; TCRdb's copy has only in-frame clones and leaves some out. The table includes under 250,000 clones, 45% to 70% detected once. Source material: CD8+ T cells sorted from blood. The source is a human donor in good health.

V usage is TRBV5-1 and J usage is TRBJ1-5; the D gene is possibly TRBD1 (5 bases). Germline assignment: CDR1 SGHRS and CDR2 YFSETQ. The CDR3 has 13 amino acids. V lost 4 bases, J lost 0 bases, and 5 bases lay in between. The CDR3 DNA reads as TGCGCCAGCAGCAGGGGTAGCAATCAGCCCCAGCATTTT. Encoded protein: CASSRGSNQPQHF. Full variable domain (rest looked up from reference TRBV5-1 and TRBJ1-5): KAGVTQTPRYLIKTRGQQVTLSCSPISGHRSVSWYQQTPGQGLQFLFEYFSETQRNKGNFPGRFSGRQFSNSRSEMNVSTLELGDSALYLCASSRGSNQPQHFGDGTRLSIL.

This clone was observed a few times. This sequence joins TRBV5-6 and TRBJ1-1, with a possible D match to TRBD1 (5 bases). Germline V CDR1 and CDR2: SGHDT, YYEEEE. This CDR3 spans 12 amino acids. With 3 bases removed from V and 3 bases from J, the gap between germline ends came to 6 bases. The CDR3 DNA is TGTGCCAGCAGCTGGGGGGACACTGAAGCTTTCTTT. It encodes CASSWGDTEAFF.

The genes are TRBV7-9 and TRBJ1-5; a possible D gene is TRBD1 (6 bases). Germline V gene lookup returns CDR1 SEHNR and CDR2 FQNEAQ (reference sequence). This CDR3 region has 15 residues. V lost 6 bases to trimming and J lost 6 bases, with 18 bases between them. CDR3 sequence reads: CASSPIVGGGQPQHF. The CDR3 nucleotides are TGTGCCAGCAGTCCCATAGTAGGGGGGGGTCAGCCCCAGCATTTT.

Comment on this clone: One junction end does not reproduce the germline sequence, and a read error may be involved. The gene calls are TRBV7-6 and TRBJ2-5; perhaps TRBD2 as D (7 bases). CDR3 length: 16 residues. Germline assignment: CDR1 SGHVS and CDR2 FNYEAQ. CDR3 sequence: CASTLSAGARQEAQYF. CDR3 in DNA: TGTGCCAGCACCCTTAGTGCGGGGGCGCGCCAAGAGGCCCAGTACTTC.

This chain joins TRBV30 and TRBJ1-5; D unresolved. Germline V CDR1 and CDR2: GTSNPN, SVGIG (reference sequence). V was pared by 5 bases and J by 9 bases, with 11 bases between. This CDR3 region has 11 residues. CDR3 in DNA: TGTGCCTGGGAGATCAATGGGCCCCAGCATTTT. Its translation: CAWEINGPQHF.

This clone was counted only a few times. The rearrangement uses TRBV6-4 and TRBJ2-3; 7 bases are a match to TRBD2. Germline CDR1 and CDR2: MRHNA and SNTAGT. V trimming: 5 bases; J trimming: 2 bases; junction bases outside the gene matches: 1. The CDR3 runs 13 residues. The CDR3 loop is CASSTSDTDTQYF. CDR3 nucleotides: TGTGCCAGCAGTACTAGCGACACAGATACGCAGTATTTT.

DNA of the CDR3: TGCGCCAGCAGTGAGTCCCCTCTTTACTCCTACGAGCAGTACTTC. Its translation is CASSESPLYSYEQYF. V is TRBV10-2 and J is TRBJ2-7; D call uncertain. The V and J ends lost 0 bases and 0 bases respectively, with 9 bases between them. Per germline, CDR1 WSHSY and CDR2 SAAADI. The CDR3 runs 15 residues.

This sequence joins TRBV27 and TRBJ2-1, with 7 bases fitting TRBD1. The CDR3 runs 15 residues. Germline CDR1 reads MNHEY; CDR2 reads SMNVEV (reference sequence). After removal of 5 bases from V and 0 bases from J, the junction contained 4 bases not matched to a gene. The DNA of the CDR3 is TGTGCCAGCAGTCCGGGGACAGTCTCCTACAATGAGCAGTTCTTC. It translates to CASSPGTVSYNEQFF.

The table lists this clone with a count of one. The chain recombines TRBV4-1 with TRBJ2-3; no clear D. The germline V gene encodes CDR1 MGHRA and CDR2 YSYEKL. Trimming left V 2 bases short and J 6 bases short, with 9 bases between. The CDR3 length is 13 residues. The CDR3 is CASSQPLEDTQYF. DNA for the CDR3: TGCGCCAGCAGCCAACCTCTAGAGGATACGCAGTATTTT.

The V call is TRBV10-3, the J call TRBJ1-2; D unclear. This CDR3 contains 13 residues. Germline V gene sequence: CDR1 ENHRY, CDR2 SYGVKD. The germline V and J ends were trimmed by 0 bases and 8 bases, with 10 bases remaining between them. This chain's CDR3 is CAISESVERGYTF. The CDR3 nucleotides read TGTGCCATCAGTGAGTCGGTAGAGAGAGGCTACACCTTC.

The V and J genes are TRBV30 and TRBJ1-5; 10 positions agree with TRBD1. Germline V gene data show CDR1 as GTSNPN and CDR2 as SVGIG (reference sequence). The CDR3 sequence is 15 residues long. J was trimmed by 7 bases and V by 5 bases; bases with no gene match: 11. The CDR3, as DNA: TGTGCCTGGCACCCCGGACAGGGGGTAAAGCAGCCCCAGCATTTT. It codes for CAWHPGQGVKQPQHF.

The table lists this clone with a few counts. This sequence joins TRBV11-1 and TRBJ2-1; 9 bases map to TRBD2. Germline trimming cut 2 bases from V and 5 bases from J; bases unmatched to any gene: 10. Looked up from germline, CDR1 is SGHAT and CDR2 is FQDESV (reference sequence). CDR3 length: 17 amino acids. The CDR3 DNA is TGTGCCAGCAGCTTACCCCTGAGTAGCGGGGGAAACAATGAGCAGTTCTTC. Its translation: CASSLPLSSGGNNEQFF. The variable domain in full, completed from reference TRBV11-1 and TRBJ2-1, reads EAEVAQSPRYKITEKSQAVAFWCDPISGHATLYWYRQILGQGPELLVQFQDESVVDDSQLPKDRFSAERLKGVDSTLKIQPAELGDSAMYLCASSLPLSSGGNNEQFFGPGTRLTVL.

By sample fraction, this clone is medium-sized. V is TRBV7-9 and J is TRBJ1-1, with D maybe TRBD1 (5 bases). The CDR3 spans 14 residues. V was pared by 5 bases and J by 2 bases, with 12 bases between. CDR1 is SEHNR and CDR2 is FQNEAQ in the germline V gene (reference sequence). CDR3 DNA: TGTGCCAGCAGCAGGTACAGGTTTAACACTGAAGCTTTCTTT. Its protein is CASSRYRFNTEAFF.

V is TRBV29-1 and J is TRBJ2-7; 8 nucleotides line up with TRBD1. The V gene's germline CDR1 is SQVTM and CDR2 ANQGSEA. CDR3 size: 13 residues. Trimming cost V 7 bases and J 2 bases; bases outside gene matches: 7. CDR3 nucleotide sequence: TGCAGCGCCCGGGACAGGTTTACCTACGAGCAGTACTTC. It codes for CSARDRFTYEQYF.

The genes are TRBV9 and TRBJ1-2; D is uncertain. V was pared by 0 bases and J by 6 bases, with 15 bases between. The CDR3 is 15 amino acids. The V gene's germline CDR1 is SGDLS and CDR2 YYNGEE. Here the CDR3 DNA reads TGTGCCAGCAGCGTAGAGGGCGGTTCTTATGATGGCTACACCTTC. Its translation: CASSVEGGSYDGYTF.

This clone was seen only a few times. V usage is TRBV29-1 and J usage is TRBJ1-2; D is undetermined. V shed 6 bases and J shed 3 bases, with 8 bases lying between them. CDR3 length: 11 residues. The germline gives CDR1 SQVTM, CDR2 ANQGSEA. CDR3: CSVFNDYGYTF. As DNA, the CDR3 is TGCAGCGTCTTCAATGACTATGGCTACACCTTC.

The gene calls are TRBV11-2 and TRBJ2-1, with unresolved D. Germline-derived CDR1 and CDR2 are SGHAT and FQNNGV. The CDR3 is 12 amino acids. Between the trimmed V and J ends, which lost 4 bases and 2 bases, there was a span of 3 bases. The CDR3: CASSSAYNEQFF. The CDR3, as DNA: TGTGCCAGCAGCTCGGCCTACAATGAGCAGTTCTTC. The complete variable domain, with remaining parts taken from reference TRBV11-2 and TRBJ2-1, reads EAGVAQSPRYKIIEKRQSVAFWCNPISGHATLYWYQQILGQGPKLLIQFQNNGVVDDSQLPKDRFSAERLKGVDSTLKIQPAKLEDSAVYLCASSSAYNEQFFGPGTRLTVL.

The rearrangement links TRBV6-6 to TRBJ1-5, with TRBD1 identical over 11 bases. The V and J ends lost 4 bases and 6 bases, in that order; junction bases with no gene match: 2. This CDR3 spans 14 amino acids. The V gene's germline CDR1 is MNHNY and CDR2 SVGAGI (reference sequence). Written as DNA, the CDR3 is TGTGCCAGCAGTTGGACAGGGGGCGGTCAGCCCCAGCATTTT. Translation gives CASSWTGGGQPQHF.

The chain combines TRBV7-9 with TRBJ1-5, with no clear D. This CDR3 has 15 residues. Germline V gene lookup returns CDR1 SEHNR and CDR2 FQNEAQ (reference sequence). V was cut by 4 bases and J by 5 bases, with 15 bases left in between. For the CDR3, the DNA is TGTGCCAGCAGCTCCACCGGGAGCTTTGATCAGCCCCAGCATTTT. This gives the protein CASSSTGSFDQPQHF.

This clone was counted between two and nine times. Written as DNA, the CDR3 is TGTGCCAGCAGTGACGGGGGGCTTGGGGCCAACGTCCTGACTTTC. Translated: CASSDGGLGANVLTF. The chain employs TRBV2 and TRBJ2-6; TRBD2 might be the D (7 bases). The CDR3 sequence is 15 residues long. Germline CDR1 is SNHLY and CDR2 is FYNNEI. V was trimmed by 3 bases and J by 3 bases, leaving 9 bases between them.

This clone was counted once. In nucleotides, the CDR3 is TGCGCCAGCAGCCAGTACTCCGGGACGGACGATGAAAAACTGTTTTTT. This codes for CASSQYSGTDDEKLFF. This chain links TRBV4-1 with TRBJ1-4; the D gene is possibly TRBD1 (5 bases). Trimming removed 3 bases at V and 6 bases at J, with 17 bases between. This CDR3 has 16 residues. Looked up from germline, CDR1 is MGHRA and CDR2 is YSYEKL.

The V gene is TRBV19, the J gene TRBJ2-5; TRBD1 matches 8 bases. The germline gives CDR1 LNHDA, CDR2 SQIVND (reference sequence). Unmatched junction bases numbered 6, after V lost 2 bases and J lost 4 bases. This CDR3 region has 15 residues. The CDR3 DNA follows: TGTGCCAGTAGTATACCGGCAGGGGGCGGAGAGACCCAGTACTTC. It specifies CASSIPAGGGETQYF.

The rearrangement joins TRBV4-1 to TRBJ2-3, with TRBD2 identical over 8 bases. The V segment lost 10 bases and the J segment 5 bases; nucleotides outside the gene matches: 17. The CDR3 spans 16 residues. Germline assignment: CDR1 MGHRA and CDR2 YSYEKL. In DNA, the CDR3 is TGCGCCACCCAACAATCCTCACGGGGGGGGCGAGATACGCAGTATTTT. This sequence encodes CATQQSSRGGRDTQYF.

This clone was detected a few times. This rearrangement joins TRBV15 to TRBJ2-2; D unclear. The V gene's germline CDR1 is LNHNV and CDR2 YYDKDF (reference sequence). Trimming removed 3 bases from V and 2 bases from J, with 10 bases in between. The CDR3 runs 15 residues. The CDR3 sequence is CATSSHLGNTGELFF. In nucleotides, the CDR3 is TGTGCCACCAGCAGCCACTTGGGTAACACCGGGGAGCTGTTTTTT.

The CDR3 bases are TGCAGCGTCCAGGACAGGGGGCTAAACTATGGCTACACCTTC. Translated, it gives CSVQDRGLNYGYTF. This rearrangement joins TRBV29-1 to TRBJ1-2; TRBD1 aligns across 11 bases. From germline, CDR1 is SQVTM and CDR2 ANQGSEA. The V and J ends lost 6 bases and 2 bases, in that order; junction bases with no gene match: 5. The CDR3 covers 14 residues.

The count of this clone is one. J is TRBJ2-7 and V is TRBV7-2; D is uncertain. Between the trimmed V and J ends, which lost 4 bases and 5 bases, there was a span of 15 bases. The CDR3 totals 14 residues. Germline CDR1 reads SGHTA; CDR2 reads FQGNSA. The CDR3, as DNA: TGTGCCAGCAGCTCCCGGACGAAAGGTCACGAGCAGTACTTC. Amino acids: CASSSRTKGHEQYF.

V is TRBV29-1 and J is TRBJ2-7; the match to TRBD1 covers 8 bases. V dropped 1 base and J dropped 2; count of bases not matched to a gene: 7. CDR3 size: 15 residues. Germline values: CDR1 SQVTM, CDR2 ANQGSEA. CDR3 in DNA: TGCAGCGTTGAAGGCGAGGACAGGGACGCCTACGAGCAGTACTTC. Translating gives CSVEGEDRDAYEQYF.

There are a few counts of this clone. This chain connects TRBV10-3 to TRBJ1-5; D call uncertain. CDR1 ENHRY and CDR2 SYGVKD come from the germline V gene. Trimming took off 0 bases at V and 0 bases at J, with 6 bases between the two ends. The CDR3 extends over 15 amino acids. CDR3 bases: TGTGCCATCAGTGAGTCGCTAGATAGCAATCAGCCCCAGCATTTT. Residues: CAISESLDSNQPQHF.

The chain couples TRBV6-5 to TRBJ2-5; TRBD2 agrees at 8 bases. With V trimmed by 2 bases and J by 5 bases, 4 bases remained unmatched. Per germline, CDR1 MNHEY and CDR2 SVGAGI. The CDR3 runs to 14 residues. This CDR3 reads CASSYRGGGETQYF. The CDR3 nucleotides read TGTGCCAGCAGTTACAGGGGCGGGGGGGAGACCCAGTACTTC.

The J gene is TRBJ1-5, the V gene TRBV7-9; a weak D match, TRBD1 (6 bases). The germline V and J ends were trimmed by 5 bases and 6 bases, with 14 bases remaining between them. Germline CDR1 SEHNR, CDR2 FQNEAQ (reference sequence). There are 14 residues in the CDR3. The CDR3 DNA sequence: TGTGCCAGCAGCCAGGGGCAGGGAGTTCAGCCCCAGCATTTT. Encoded protein: CASSQGQGVQPQHF. The full variable domain, in which reference TRBV7-9 and TRBJ1-5 provide the parts outside the CDR3, is DTGVSQNPRHKITKRGQNVTFRCDPISEHNRLYWYRQTLGQGPEFLTYFQNEAQLEKSRLLSDRFSAERPKGSFSTLEIQRTEQGDSAMYLCASSQGQGVQPQHFGDGTRLSIL.